The clone carrying this TCR beta chain was counted only a few times. The CDR3 length is 13 residues. Germline V gene sequence: CDR1 SGHRS, CDR2 YFSETQ. V gave up 4 bases and J gave up 4 bases, with 11 bases separating them. This record comes from a study of response to subunit inactivated influenza vaccine. TCRdb called the RT-PCR reads again in MiXCR, with one record for every CDR3 protein. The sample contains hundreds of thousands of distinct CDR3 sequences, roughly 12% of which appear only once. Separately, the same data were catalogued under a study of T cells expressing NK-cell markers. That source reports: A 5'RACE template switching approach incorporating UMIs was used to make TCR beta cDNA. The study found dominant NKG2C+ clonotypes at about 1.0-7.0% of CD8+ T cells in over 5 donors. Also leading the CD3+CD56-NKG2C+ fraction in several donors were these clonotypes.

The chain links TRBV5-1 to TRBJ2-5, with D unresolved. Sample: PBMCs from blood, taken on the day of vaccination. The origin of this receptor is a man aged 50-59 years who received an inactivated influenza vaccine. The CDR3 sequence is CASSGRQLETQYF. For the CDR3, the DNA is TGCGCCAGCAGCGGTAGGCAGCTAGAGACCCAGTACTTC.